The clone carrying this T cell receptor (beta chain) was seen more than once but under ten times. Its antigen is undetermined. This sample is drawn from a study of cytomegalovirus exposure and HLA in healthy donors. On the study more broadly: Among 398 genotyped donors, around 77% fell in the Caucasian-associated ancestry cluster.

With 60 Vbeta and 13 Jbeta primers, the PCR was carried out. Clones were sequenced by immunoSEQ multiplex PCR, and TCRdb holds only the in-frame ones, with some missing. This table holds over 90,000 clones, around 67% found once. Germline-derived CDR1 and CDR2 are SGHTA and FQGTGA. CDR3 length: 16 amino acids. Trimming removed 1 base from V and 0 bases from J, with 12 bases in between. Findings and caveats of the study: Reportedly, a later analysis found an Asian-associated ancestry cluster had fewer N-insertions than the roughly 700-donor mean. It emerged from a later analysis that several of the most significant clusters appeared to be linked to common viral pathogens. Most of the TCR beta V segments (in an earlier analysis) were productive either about 87% or about 30% of the time.

The V call is TRBV7-3, the J call TRBJ2-5; D perhaps matches TRBD1 (5 bases). The sample consisted of PBMCs. The sequence was collected from a woman aged 45-65 years in good health and CMV-seronegative. Here the CDR3 DNA reads TGTGCCAGCAGCTTAATGGGGTCGGACAACCAAGAGACCCAGTACTTC. It codes for CASSLMGSDNQETQYF.